This T cell receptor beta chain comes out of a study of blood T cell repertoires in COVID-19. The table came from immunoSEQ multiplex PCR; TCRdb's copy has only in-frame clones and leaves some out. The data show 100,000 to 150,000 clones, with roughly four fifths seen just once and over 9.5% held by the top ten. The CDR3 covers 14 residues. The V and J ends lost 3 bases and 2 bases respectively, with 10 bases between them. In germline, CDR1 is LGHDT, CDR2 YNNKEL (reference sequence). The chain recombines TRBV3-1 (or the pseudogene TRBV3-2) with TRBJ2-5, with a weak D call TRBD2 (6 bases). Sequencing was done on a sample of peripheral blood. The receptor was isolated from a man in his fifties or sixties with acute or convalescent COVID-19. CDR3 amino acids: CASSHTGTQETQYF. CDR3 sequence (DNA): TGTGCCAGCAGCCATACCGGGACTCAAGAGACCCAGTACTTC.